One and the same sample provided the 31 T cell receptor beta chains below, sequenced in a study of blood T cell repertoires in COVID-19. The method was immunoSEQ multiplex PCR; TCRdb's version includes in-frame clones alone and lacks a portion of them. The sample yields 200,000 to 300,000 clones, 70% to 90% seen once. The sequenced material came from peripheral blood. These receptors were taken from a human donor in a cohort sampled during active COVID-19.

The J gene is TRBJ2-7, the V gene TRBV18; tentative D call: TRBD1 (5 bases). The CDR3 contains 15 residues. V shed 1 base and J shed 0 bases, with 10 bases lying between them. Germline assignment: CDR1 KGHSH and CDR2 LQKENI. The CDR3 region has the DNA TGTGCCAGCTCACCACTCACAGGTTCCTCCTACGAGCAGTACTTC. As protein: CASSPLTGSSYEQYF.

The chain couples TRBV4-1 to TRBJ1-2, with no clear D. Looked up from germline, CDR1 is MGHRA and CDR2 is YSYEKL. V lost 1 base, J lost 6 bases, and 12 bases lay in between. The CDR3 loop spans 14 amino acids. The CDR3 protein is CASSQVGTANGYTF. As DNA, the CDR3 is TGCGCCAGCAGCCAAGTGGGTACAGCCAATGGCTACACCTTC.

The V gene is TRBV6-5, the J gene TRBJ2-7; the D gene is possibly TRBD1 (5 bases). The V end lost 7 bases, the J end lost 3 bases, and 16 bases lay between the germline ends. CDR1 and CDR2 from the germline V gene are MNHEY and SVGAGI. This CDR3 comprises 14 residues. The CDR3 DNA is TGTGCCAGCACCCTGCCAGGGTGGGGCTACGAGCAGTACTTC. As protein: CASTLPGWGYEQYF.

The genes are TRBV7-6 and TRBJ2-5; 9 nucleotides align to TRBD1. The CDR3 is 17 residues long. The ends lost 1 base at V and 0 bases at J; junction bases unmatched: 6. Germline V gives CDR1 SGHVS, CDR2 FNYEAQ. The CDR3 region is CASSLVRQGGYQETQYF. The CDR3 bases are TGTGCCAGCAGCTTAGTCAGACAGGGGGGGTACCAAGAGACCCAGTACTTC.

The V gene is TRBV19, the J gene TRBJ2-7; 8 positions agree with TRBD1. The CDR3 loop spans 13 amino acids. V lost 4 bases and J lost 6; bases outside the gene matches: 5. Germline lookup yields CDR1 LNHDA and CDR2 SQIVND (reference sequence). The CDR3: CASSTGQGTEQYF. Written as DNA, the CDR3 is TGTGCCAGTAGTACAGGACAGGGCACCGAGCAGTACTTC. Combining the CDR3 with reference TRBV19 and TRBJ2-7 gives the whole variable domain DGGITQSPKYLFRKEGQNVTLSCEQNLNHDAMYWYRQDPGQGLRLIYYSQIVNDFQKGDIAEGYSVSREKKESFPLTVTSAQKNPTAFYLCASSTGQGTEQYFGPGTRLTVT.

The rearrangement links TRBV6-5 to TRBJ1-1, with 8 nucleotides matching TRBD1. The CDR3 is made up of 12 amino acids. Germline V gene lookup returns CDR1 MNHEY and CDR2 SVGAGI. The junction had 5 bases not matched to a gene; V was cut back by 7 bases and J by 7 bases. CDR3 sequence: CASTGGDDEAFF. The CDR3 DNA follows: TGTGCCAGCACAGGGGGCGACGATGAAGCTTTCTTT.

The chain joins TRBV3-1 (or the pseudogene TRBV3-2) to TRBJ2-3; the D gene is possibly TRBD2 (6 bases). The CDR3 spans 15 residues. The germline gives CDR1 LGHDT, CDR2 YNNKEL (reference sequence). With 0 bases removed from V and 0 bases from J, the gap between germline ends came to 7 bases. In nucleotides, the CDR3 is TGTGCCAGCAGCCAAGATGGGACTAGCACAGATACGCAGTATTTT. This gives the protein CASSQDGTSTDTQYF.

This clone was detected only once. The chain combines TRBV4-3 with TRBJ2-7; 10 bases fit TRBD2. The CDR3 length is 17 residues. Germline values: CDR1 LGHNA, CDR2 YSLEER. J lost 2 bases, V lost 0 bases, and 7 bases had no gene match. DNA of the CDR3: TGCGCCAGCAGCCAAGAGTCAGGGCTAGCGGGGGCCTACGAGCAGTACTTC. Translation: CASSQESGLAGAYEQYF.

The CDR3 loop is CASRVGGDYGYTF. The CDR3 DNA sequence: TGTGCCAGCAGGGTAGGCGGGGACTATGGCTACACCTTC. The chain uses TRBV6-6 and TRBJ1-2, with D hard to call. Trimming took off 6 bases at V and 3 bases at J, with 11 bases between the two ends. The CDR3 runs to 13 residues. Germline V gene sequence: CDR1 MNHNY, CDR2 SVGAGI (reference sequence).

The chain carries TRBV24-1 and TRBJ2-1, with 15 positions matching TRBD2. The germline CDR1 and CDR2 sequences are KGHDR and SFDVKD. V lost 4 bases, J lost 8 bases, and 8 bases stayed unmatched. This CDR3 region has 17 residues. The CDR3 is CATSEGTSGGLVDEQFF. In DNA form, the CDR3 reads TGTGCCACCAGTGAGGGGACTAGCGGGGGGTTGGTTGATGAGCAGTTCTTC.

As regards this clone: The same CDR3 can be traced to other DNA sequences in this sample. The chain employs TRBV29-1 and TRBJ2-5, with D perhaps TRBD2 (7 bases). V lost 0 bases and J lost 5, with 13 bases in between. The germline gives CDR1 SQVTM, CDR2 ANQGSEA. The CDR3 has 14 amino acids. This CDR3 is CSVEDRGAGETQYF. Written as DNA, the CDR3 is TGCAGCGTTGAAGATCGGGGGGCCGGGGAGACCCAGTACTTC.

The chain has TRBV5-4 and TRBJ2-7; TRBD1 matches 7 bases. Germline V lookup: CDR1 SGHNT, CDR2 YYREEE (reference sequence). V was clipped by 4 bases and J by 6 bases; unmatched bases: 13. The length of the CDR3 is 15 residues. The CDR3 here is CASSPPGQAPGEQYF. The CDR3 DNA reads as TGTGCCAGCAGCCCCCCAGGACAGGCGCCTGGCGAGCAGTACTTC.

The chain has TRBV25-1 and TRBJ1-1; the D gene is possibly TRBD1 (5 bases). The CDR3 runs to 17 residues. V was trimmed by 4 bases and J by 0 bases, leaving 18 bases between them. Germline V gives CDR1 MGHDK, CDR2 SYGVNS. The CDR3 here is CASSGPLSTVLNTEAFF. CDR3 in DNA: TGTGCCAGCAGTGGGCCCTTGTCGACAGTATTGAACACTGAAGCTTTCTTT.

A few counts support this clone. This chain uses TRBV7-5 with TRBJ2-1; TRBD2 is taken as the D call from the table, unchecked against the DNA. TRBV7-5 is termed a pseudogene. The CDR3 contains 14 residues. The CDR3 coding sequence is TGTGTCAGAACCGGCGGGGGAGGATTCAATGAGCAGTTCTTC. Translation gives CVRTGGGGFNEQFF.

V gene TRBV6-5 combines with J gene TRBJ2-7, with 8 bases matching TRBD2. Germline assignment: CDR1 MNHEY and CDR2 SVGAGI. The CDR3 has 15 amino acids. V was pared by 6 bases and J by 2 bases, with 9 bases of the junction left unmatched. The CDR3 loop reads CASRPPGTSTYEQYF. CDR3 DNA sequence: TGTGCCAGCAGGCCGCCCGGGACTAGTACCTACGAGCAGTACTTC.

This sequence joins TRBV6-5 and TRBJ2-5, with 8 bases matching TRBD2. V was pared by 1 base and J by 2 bases, with 3 bases of the junction left unmatched. Germline V gene sequence: CDR1 MNHEY, CDR2 SVGAGI. This CDR3 contains 15 residues. CDR3 sequence: CASSYWTSRQETQYF. The CDR3 nucleotides read TGTGCCAGCAGTTACTGGACTAGCAGACAAGAGACCCAGTACTTC.

The V gene is TRBV11-2, the J gene TRBJ1-2; 7 nucleotides match TRBD1. Germline-derived CDR1 and CDR2 are SGHAT and FQNNGV. This CDR3 region has 15 residues. V dropped 4 bases and J dropped 1; count of bases not matched to a gene: 6. The CDR3 region has the DNA TGTGCCAGCAGCTCCCGACAGGGCCGTAACTATGGCTACACCTTC. It encodes CASSSRQGRNYGYTF.

This clone was seen just once. The chain couples TRBV5-1 to TRBJ1-2; weak D call: TRBD1 (6 bases). Looked up from germline, CDR1 is SGHRS and CDR2 is YFSETQ. V lost 1 base and J 8 bases, leaving 18 bases between the germline ends. This CDR3 is 15 amino acids long. The CDR3 DNA follows: TGCGCCAGCAGCTTGACCGCAGGGGAACCCAGCGGCTACACCTTC. It specifies CASSLTAGEPSGYTF.

This CDR3 is CAWSPTRGFSYGYTF. CDR3 bases: TGTGCCTGGAGTCCTACAAGGGGCTTTAGCTATGGCTACACCTTC. The chain recombines TRBV30 with TRBJ1-2, with a tentative D call TRBD1 (5 bases). Germline lookup yields CDR1 GTSNPN and CDR2 SVGIG (reference sequence). The germline V and J ends were trimmed by 2 bases and 4 bases, with 17 bases remaining between them. This CDR3 has 15 amino acids.

V is TRBV15 and J is TRBJ1-1; 7 bases fit TRBD1. Looked up from germline, CDR1 is LNHNV and CDR2 is YYDKDF (reference sequence). V was clipped by 7 bases and J by 4 bases; unmatched bases: 12. CDR3 length: 15 amino acids. CDR3 in amino acids: CATTRGDREATEAFF. In nucleotides, the CDR3 is TGTGCCACCACCCGAGGAGACAGGGAGGCCACTGAAGCTTTCTTT. Supplemented by reference TRBV15 and TRBJ1-1, the full variable domain reads DAMVIQNPRYQVTQFGKPVTLSCSQTLNHNVMYWYQQKSSQAPKLLFHYYDKDFNNEADTPDNFQSRRPNTSFCFLDIRSPGLGDTAMYLCATTRGDREATEAFFGQGTRLTVV.

The V gene is TRBV30, the J gene TRBJ1-2; 9 bases line up with TRBD1. Germline-derived CDR1 and CDR2 are GTSNPN and SVGIG (reference sequence). V shed 0 bases, J shed 8 bases, and the junction held 4 bases outside the gene matches. The CDR3 spans 13 residues. CDR3 sequence: CAWSVRTGGGYTF. CDR3 coding DNA: TGTGCCTGGAGTGTACGTACAGGGGGCGGCTACACCTTC.

This clone appeared once. The chain combines TRBV10-3 with TRBJ2-7, with D unclear. CDR1 is ENHRY, CDR2 SYGVKD, per germline. Trimming removed 0 bases at V and 5 bases at J, with 14 bases between. This CDR3 comprises 15 residues. CDR3 sequence: CAISESEDSRHEQYF. The DNA for the CDR3 is TGTGCCATCAGTGAGTCAGAGGATAGTCGACACGAGCAGTACTTC.

This clone was seen more than once but under ten times. The rearrangement joins TRBV9 to TRBJ2-7, with TRBD1 identical over 9 bases. V shed 4 bases, J shed 3 bases, and the junction held 8 bases outside the gene matches. The CDR3 covers 15 residues. Germline CDR1 is SGDLS and CDR2 is YYNGEE. The CDR3 sequence is CASSQTGGSGYEQYF. CDR3 DNA sequence: TGTGCCAGCAGCCAAACAGGGGGCAGCGGCTACGAGCAGTACTTC.

V and J are TRBV10-3 and TRBJ1-6, with D perhaps TRBD1 (6 bases). CDR3 length: 17 amino acids. V was pared by 4 bases and J by 3 bases, with 16 bases between. Germline-derived CDR1 and CDR2 are ENHRY and SYGVKD. The CDR3 DNA sequence: TGTGCCATCAGTGTAGGGACACTGAACCGCTATAATTCACCCCTCCACTTT. Protein sequence: CAISVGTLNRYNSPLHF.

The genes are TRBV5-1 and TRBJ1-1; D remains ambiguous. Germline V lookup: CDR1 SGHRS, CDR2 YFSETQ. This CDR3 is 12 amino acids long. V lost 0 bases and J 7 bases, leaving 7 bases between the germline ends. CDR3: CASSLVADEAFF. CDR3 nucleotides: TGCGCCAGCAGCTTGGTGGCGGATGAAGCTTTCTTT.

A few counts support this clone. The CDR3: CASSPTGTGRETQYF. CDR3 coding DNA: TGTGCCAGCAGCCCAACCGGGACAGGGAGAGAGACCCAGTACTTC. The V gene is TRBV7-3, the J gene TRBJ2-5; 9 bases map to TRBD1. This CDR3 comprises 15 residues. V was clipped by 5 bases and J by 4 bases; unmatched bases: 8. The V gene's germline CDR1 is SGHTA and CDR2 FQGTGA. Using reference TRBV7-3 and TRBJ2-5 for the parts outside the CDR3, the full variable domain is GAGVSQTPSNKVTEKGKYVELRCDPISGHTALYWYRQSLGQGPEFLIYFQGTGAADDSGLPNDRFFAVRPEGSVSTLKIQRTERGDSAVYLCASSPTGTGRETQYFGPGTRLLVL.

The rearrangement joins TRBV7-2 to TRBJ1-3; 9 bases are shared with TRBD1. There are 15 residues in the CDR3. The V gene's germline CDR1 is SGHTA and CDR2 FQGNSA. Trimming removed 1 base from V and 3 bases from J; junction bases left unmatched: 1. CDR3 in amino acids: CASSLDRGLGNTIYF. CDR3 DNA: TGTGCCAGCAGCTTAGACAGGGGGCTTGGAAACACCATATATTTT.

The DNA of the CDR3 is TGTGCCAGCAGCGTAGGGATAGCGGGGGATCAAGAGACCCAGTACTTC. It translates to CASSVGIAGDQETQYF. The gene calls are TRBV9 and TRBJ2-5, with 9 nucleotides matching TRBD2. The CDR3 is made up of 16 amino acids. The junction had 5 bases not matched to a gene; V was cut back by 0 bases and J by 2 bases. CDR1 is SGDLS, CDR2 YYNGEE, per germline.

Only a few counts were recorded for this clone. The chain recombines TRBV30 with TRBJ2-1, with D uncertain. Looked up from germline, CDR1 is GTSNPN and CDR2 is SVGIG (reference sequence). Trimming stripped 0 bases from V and 5 bases from J, with 8 bases between. The CDR3 is 13 amino acids. The CDR3, as DNA: TGTGCCTGGAGTGTACGTGGAGACAATGAGCAGTTCTTC. This translates into CAWSVRGDNEQFF.

The rearrangement links TRBV2 to TRBJ1-4; TRBD1 matches 7 bases. The germline V gene has CDR1 SNHLY and CDR2 FYNNEI. The CDR3 is 14 amino acids. V lost 6 bases and J lost 6; bases outside the gene matches: 7. CDR3 in DNA: TGTGCCAGCAGGGTGACAGGGTTGGATGAAAAACTGTTTTTT. It codes for CASRVTGLDEKLFF.

J is TRBJ2-6 and V is TRBV18; the match to TRBD1 covers 8 bases. The V segment lost 4 bases and the J segment 1 base; nucleotides outside the gene matches: 6. Germline CDR1 and CDR2: KGHSH and LQKENI. The CDR3 loop spans 17 amino acids. CDR3 sequence (DNA): TGTGCCAGCTCACTGGGACAGGTAGGATCTGGGGCCAACGTCCTGACTTTC. It translates to CASSLGQVGSGANVLTF.